This T cell receptor beta chain emerged from a study of T cell repertoires in cytomegalovirus infection. V was cut by 6 bases and J by 0 bases, with 12 bases left in between. From germline, CDR1 is MDHEN and CDR2 SYDVKM. This CDR3 has 14 amino acids. TCRdb analysed the reads with MiXCR anew, one entry per CDR3 protein. Here the sample spans a few hundred thousand distinct CDR3 sequences, just under 40% being singletons. This clonotype was detected only a few times. Its antigen is undetermined. The chain carries TRBV28 and TRBJ2-7; TRBD1 might be the D (6 bases). Sequenced material: cultured PBMCs, taken from culture after CMV antigen stimulation. This clonotype was obtained from a human donor in good health (CMV status not recorded). Some clones in this sample may be carry-over from other donors' samples. The CDR3 sequence is CASSRRDNSYEQYF. CDR3 in DNA: TGTGCCAGCAGCCGCCGGGACAACTCCTACGAGCAGTACTTC.